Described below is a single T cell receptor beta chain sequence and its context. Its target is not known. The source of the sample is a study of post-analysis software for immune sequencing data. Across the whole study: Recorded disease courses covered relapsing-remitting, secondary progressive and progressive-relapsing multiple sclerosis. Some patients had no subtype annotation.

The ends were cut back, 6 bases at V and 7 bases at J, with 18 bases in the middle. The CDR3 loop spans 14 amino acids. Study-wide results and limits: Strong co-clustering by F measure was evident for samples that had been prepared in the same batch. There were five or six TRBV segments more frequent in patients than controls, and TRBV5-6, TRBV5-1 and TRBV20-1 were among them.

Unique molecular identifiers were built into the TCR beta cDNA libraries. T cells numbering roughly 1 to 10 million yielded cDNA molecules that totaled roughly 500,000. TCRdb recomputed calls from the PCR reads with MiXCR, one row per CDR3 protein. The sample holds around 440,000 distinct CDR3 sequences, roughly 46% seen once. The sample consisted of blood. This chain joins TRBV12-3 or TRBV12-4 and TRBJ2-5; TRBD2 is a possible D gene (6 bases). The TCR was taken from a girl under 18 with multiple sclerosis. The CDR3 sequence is CASRNSGTGATQYF. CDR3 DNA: TGTGCCAGCAGAAACTCCGGGACTGGGGCGACCCAGTACTTC.